These 9 T cell receptor beta chains were all obtained from the same sample, sequenced in a study of control samples from healthy donors and cancer patients (dated by TCRdb to 2018 to 2020). The library was produced with the immunoSEQ multiplex PCR assay. The table was pulled from immuneACCESS by TCRdb, which kept in-frame rearrangements only. Such tables lose some clones; where checked, under half of the loss comes from unresolved V genes, and the rest has no known cause. The sample includes about 98,000 clones, with around three quarters observed a single time. Roughly a tenth of the sample is held by the ten biggest clonotypes. The sequenced sample was blood. The receptors were sampled from a woman aged 25 to 39 in good health.

The rearrangement links TRBV11-2 to TRBJ1-6; D is ambiguous. Germline-derived CDR1 and CDR2 are SGHAT and FQNNGV. Trimming shortened V by 4 bases and J by 0 bases, and 4 bases separated the two germline ends. CDR3 length: 14 residues. The CDR3 DNA reads as TGTGCCAGCAGCTACAACTCCTATAATTCACCCCTCCACTTT. It codes for CASSYNSYNSPLHF. Complete variable domain (other parts from reference TRBV11-2 and TRBJ1-6): EAGVAQSPRYKIIEKRQSVAFWCNPISGHATLYWYQQILGQGPKLLIQFQNNGVVDDSQLPKDRFSAERLKGVDSTLKIQPAKLEDSAVYLCASSYNSYNSPLHFGNGTRLTVT.

This clone was observed a single time. V and J are TRBV13 and TRBJ2-1; TRBD2 agrees at 14 bases. Germline CDR1 PRHDT, CDR2 FYEKMQ (reference sequence). The V and J ends lost 6 bases and 6 bases, in that order; junction bases with no gene match: 4. The CDR3 totals 15 residues. Written as DNA, the CDR3 is TGTGCCAGCAGTTATGGACTAGCGGGGGGCAATGAGCAGTTCTTC. The encoded protein is CASSYGLAGGNEQFF.

V and J are TRBV11-2 and TRBJ2-7; 8 bases agree with TRBD1. Germline values: CDR1 SGHAT, CDR2 FQNNGV. V lost 3 bases, J lost 4 bases, and 8 bases stayed unmatched. The CDR3 runs 15 residues. Written as DNA, the CDR3 is TGTGCCAGCAGCTTTCGGACAGGGTATGGTTACGAGCAGTACTTC. This encodes CASSFRTGYGYEQYF.

CDR3 amino acids: CASSPTGGYWEPQHF. The CDR3 DNA follows: TGCGCCAGCAGTCCCACCGGGGGCTATTGGGAGCCCCAGCATTTT. The chain links TRBV5-1 to TRBJ1-5, with D possibly TRBD1 on 6 matching bases. Germline V lookup: CDR1 SGHRS, CDR2 YFSETQ. This CDR3 spans 15 amino acids. V was cut by 5 bases and J by 8 bases, with 20 bases left in between.

The chain recombines TRBV5-1 with TRBJ2-4; D is unclear. Germline V gene lookup returns CDR1 SGHRS and CDR2 YFSETQ. Trimming removed 9 bases from V and 8 bases from J, with 21 bases in between. The CDR3 covers 14 residues. CDR3 amino acids: CATSFGSTVDIQYF. The CDR3 coding sequence is TGCGCCACCTCTTTTGGGTCGACGGTTGACATTCAGTACTTC.

The J gene is TRBJ2-7, the V gene TRBV7-8, with 7 positions matching TRBD1. Trimming cost V 6 bases and J 0 bases; bases outside gene matches: 5. Germline CDR1 reads SGHVS; CDR2 reads FQNEAQ. The CDR3 covers 14 residues. The DNA of the CDR3 is TGTGCCAGCAGAATCGACAGGGCCTCCTACGAGCAGTACTTC. It specifies CASRIDRASYEQYF.

The J gene is TRBJ2-5, the V gene TRBV19, with 7 bases identical to TRBD1. The CDR3 sequence is 12 residues long. Trimming removed 10 bases from V and 5 bases from J; junction bases left unmatched: 7. CDR1 is LNHDA, CDR2 SQIVND, per germline (reference sequence). The CDR3 region is CATATGPETQYF. The CDR3 coding sequence is TGTGCCACCGCGACAGGGCCGGAGACCCAGTACTTC.

This chain connects TRBV5-1 to TRBJ1-1, with 9 bases matching TRBD1. Germline loops: CDR1 SGHRS, CDR2 YFSETQ. J lost 4 bases, V lost 4 bases, and 8 bases had no gene match. The CDR3 loop spans 15 amino acids. The CDR3 spells CASSAQTGGGTEAFF. The CDR3 DNA follows: TGCGCCAGCAGCGCACAGACAGGGGGTGGCACTGAAGCTTTCTTT.

The V call is TRBV2, the J call TRBJ1-3, with 8 bases matching TRBD1. The CDR3 contains 15 residues. Germline lookup yields CDR1 SNHLY and CDR2 FYNNEI. The trim removed 6 bases at V and 0 bases at J, leaving 4 bases unmatched. CDR3 nucleotide sequence: TGTGCCAGCAGGGGGACAGGCTTCTCTGGAAACACCATATATTTT. Protein product: CASRGTGFSGNTIYF.